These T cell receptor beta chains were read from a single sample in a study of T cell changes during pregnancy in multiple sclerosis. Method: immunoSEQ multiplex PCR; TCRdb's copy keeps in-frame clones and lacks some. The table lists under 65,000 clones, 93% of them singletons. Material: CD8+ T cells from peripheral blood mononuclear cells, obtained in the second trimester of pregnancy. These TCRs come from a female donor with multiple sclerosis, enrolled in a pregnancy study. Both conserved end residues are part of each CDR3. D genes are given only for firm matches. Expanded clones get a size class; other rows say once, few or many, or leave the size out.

CASSVGSGASYEQYF,TGTGCCAGCAGCGTAGGATCAGGGGCTTCCTACGAGCAGTACTTC,TRBJ2-7,15,.,TRBV9,.
CASSPFATNEKLFF,TGTGCCAGCAGCCCTTTTGCAACTAATGAAAAACTGTTTTTT,TRBJ1-4,14,.,TRBV2,once
CASSLGTSGGNPYEQYF,TGCGCCAGCAGCTTGGGGACTAGCGGGGGGAACCCCTACGAGCAGTACTTC,TRBJ2-7,17,TRBD2,TRBV5-1,.
CVRSPSLGTGLSYEQYF,TGTGTCAGAAGCCCTAGTCTTGGGACAGGGCTCTCCTACGAGCAGTACTTC,TRBJ2-7,17,.,TRBV7-5,.
CATSRTGRATEAFF,TGTGCCACCAGCAGGACAGGGCGTGCCACTGAAGCTTTCTTT,TRBJ1-1,14,TRBD1,TRBV15,.
CASSASGGAPETQYF,TGTGCCAGCAGCGCCAGCGGGGGGGCCCCTGAGACCCAGTACTTC,TRBJ2-5,15,TRBD2,TRBV5-4,.
CASSTFPGEGNEQYF,TGTGCCAGCAGCACCTTCCCCGGGGAGGGAAACGAGCAGTACTTC,TRBJ2-7,15,TRBD2,TRBV9,.
CASSFLAGASPGDTQYF,TGTGCCAGCAGCTTTCTAGCGGGGGCGAGCCCGGGAGATACGCAGTATTTT,TRBJ2-3,17,TRBD2,TRBV7-2,.
CASSLGRGGGADTQYF,TGTGCCAGCAGCTTAGGTAGGGGGGGCGGGGCAGATACGCAGTATTTT,TRBJ2-3,16,.,TRBV5-4,.
CASSVAGLARNEQFF,TGTGCCAGCAGCGTAGCAGGGCTAGCGCGTAATGAGCAGTTCTTC,TRBJ2-1,15,.,TRBV9,.
CASSQDVRGETQYF,TGCGCCAGCAGCCAAGACGTGAGAGGGGAGACCCAGTACTTC,TRBJ2-5,14,.,TRBV4-1,.